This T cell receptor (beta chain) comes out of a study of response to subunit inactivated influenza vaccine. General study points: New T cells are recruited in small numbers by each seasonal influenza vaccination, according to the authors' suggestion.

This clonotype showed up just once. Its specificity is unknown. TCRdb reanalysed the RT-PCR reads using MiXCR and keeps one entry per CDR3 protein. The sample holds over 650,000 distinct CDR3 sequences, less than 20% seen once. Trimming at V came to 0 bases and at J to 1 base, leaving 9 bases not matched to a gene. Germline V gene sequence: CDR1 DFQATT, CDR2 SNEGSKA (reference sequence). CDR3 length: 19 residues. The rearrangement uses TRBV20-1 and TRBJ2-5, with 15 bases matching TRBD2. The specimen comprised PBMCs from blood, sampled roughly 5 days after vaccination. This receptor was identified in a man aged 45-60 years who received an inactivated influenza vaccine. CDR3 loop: CSARDLSGLAGGRQETQYF. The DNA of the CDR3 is TGCAGTGCTAGAGATCTCTCGGGACTAGCGGGGGGCCGCCAAGAGACCCAGTACTTC.